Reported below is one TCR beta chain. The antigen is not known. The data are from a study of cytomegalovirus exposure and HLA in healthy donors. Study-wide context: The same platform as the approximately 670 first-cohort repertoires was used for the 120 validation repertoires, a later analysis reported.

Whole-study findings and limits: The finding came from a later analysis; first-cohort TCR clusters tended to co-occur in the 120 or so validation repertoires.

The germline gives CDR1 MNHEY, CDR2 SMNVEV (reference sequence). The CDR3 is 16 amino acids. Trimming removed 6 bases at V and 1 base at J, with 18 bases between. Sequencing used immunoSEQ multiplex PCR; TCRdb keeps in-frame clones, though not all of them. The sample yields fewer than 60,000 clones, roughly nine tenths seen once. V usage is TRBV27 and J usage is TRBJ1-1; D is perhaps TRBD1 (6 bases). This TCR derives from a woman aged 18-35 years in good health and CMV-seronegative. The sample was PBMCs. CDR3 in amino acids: CASRIDRQVGNTEAFF. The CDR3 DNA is TGTGCCAGCAGGATTGACAGGCAGGTTGGGAACACTGAAGCTTTCTTT.